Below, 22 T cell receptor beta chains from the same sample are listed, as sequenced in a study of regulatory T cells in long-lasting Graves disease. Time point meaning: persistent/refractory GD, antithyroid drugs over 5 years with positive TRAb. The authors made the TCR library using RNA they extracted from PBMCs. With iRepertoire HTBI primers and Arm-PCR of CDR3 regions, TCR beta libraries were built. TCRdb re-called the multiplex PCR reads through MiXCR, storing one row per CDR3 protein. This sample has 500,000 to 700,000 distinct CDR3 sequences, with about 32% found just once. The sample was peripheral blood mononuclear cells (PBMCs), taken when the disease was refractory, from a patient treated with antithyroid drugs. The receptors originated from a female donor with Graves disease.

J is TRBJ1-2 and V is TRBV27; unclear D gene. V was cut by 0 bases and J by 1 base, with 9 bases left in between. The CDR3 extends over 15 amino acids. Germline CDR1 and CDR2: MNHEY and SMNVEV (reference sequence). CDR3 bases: TGTGCCAGCAGTTTATCGTTCATAAATAACTATGGCTACACCTTC. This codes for CASSLSFINNYGYTF.

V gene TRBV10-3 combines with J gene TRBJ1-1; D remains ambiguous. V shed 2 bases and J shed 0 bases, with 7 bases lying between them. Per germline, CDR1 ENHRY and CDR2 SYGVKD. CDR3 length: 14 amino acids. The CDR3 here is CAISEGRLNTEAFF. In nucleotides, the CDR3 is TGTGCCATCAGTGAGGGCAGGCTGAACACTGAAGCTTTCTTT.

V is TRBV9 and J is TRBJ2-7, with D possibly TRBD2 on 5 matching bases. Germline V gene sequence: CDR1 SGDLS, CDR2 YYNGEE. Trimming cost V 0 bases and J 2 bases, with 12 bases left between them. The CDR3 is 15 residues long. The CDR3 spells CASSVDFGGAYEQYF. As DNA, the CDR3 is TGTGCCAGCAGCGTAGATTTCGGAGGTGCCTACGAGCAGTACTTC.

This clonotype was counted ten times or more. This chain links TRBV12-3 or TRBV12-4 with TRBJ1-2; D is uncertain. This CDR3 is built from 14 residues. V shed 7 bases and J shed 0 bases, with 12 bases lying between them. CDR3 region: CASKEAPSNYGYTF. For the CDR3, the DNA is TGTGCCAGCAAGGAGGCACCTTCTAACTATGGCTACACCTTC.

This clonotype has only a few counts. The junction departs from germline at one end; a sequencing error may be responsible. CDR3 amino acids: CAWSVTGSTLF. The DNA for the CDR3 is TGTGCCTGGAGTGTAACTGGGTCAACCCTCTTC. This chain joins TRBV30 and TRBJ1-2; no clear D gene. CDR3 length equals 11 residues. Germline-derived CDR1 and CDR2 are GTSNPN and SVGIG (reference sequence).

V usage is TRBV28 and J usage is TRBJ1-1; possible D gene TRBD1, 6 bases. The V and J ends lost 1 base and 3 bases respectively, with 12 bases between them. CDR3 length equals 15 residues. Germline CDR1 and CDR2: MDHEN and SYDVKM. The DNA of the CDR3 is TGTGCCAGCAGTTTATCCAAAAAGGGGGACACTGAAGCTTTCTTT. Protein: CASSLSKKGDTEAFF.

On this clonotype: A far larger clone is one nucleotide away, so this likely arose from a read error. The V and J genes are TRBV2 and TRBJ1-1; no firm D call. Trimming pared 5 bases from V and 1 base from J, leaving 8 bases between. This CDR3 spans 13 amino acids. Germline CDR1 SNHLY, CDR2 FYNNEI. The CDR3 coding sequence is TGTGCCAGCAGTTGGTGGGAGAACACTGAAGCTTTCTTT. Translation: CASSWWENTEAFF.

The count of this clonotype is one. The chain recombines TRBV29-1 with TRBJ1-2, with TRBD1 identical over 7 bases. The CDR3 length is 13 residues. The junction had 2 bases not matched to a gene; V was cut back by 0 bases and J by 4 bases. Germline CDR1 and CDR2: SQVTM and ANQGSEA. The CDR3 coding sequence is TGCAGCGTTGAAGACACAGGGGCCTATGGCTACACCTTC. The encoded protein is CSVEDTGAYGYTF.

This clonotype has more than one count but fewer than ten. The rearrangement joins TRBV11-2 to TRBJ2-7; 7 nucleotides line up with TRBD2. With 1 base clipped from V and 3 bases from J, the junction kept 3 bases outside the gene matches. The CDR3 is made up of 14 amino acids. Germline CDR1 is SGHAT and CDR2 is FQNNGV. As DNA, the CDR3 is TGTGCCAGCAGCTTAGTAACGGGGGGCTACGAGCAGTACTTC. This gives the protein CASSLVTGGYEQYF.

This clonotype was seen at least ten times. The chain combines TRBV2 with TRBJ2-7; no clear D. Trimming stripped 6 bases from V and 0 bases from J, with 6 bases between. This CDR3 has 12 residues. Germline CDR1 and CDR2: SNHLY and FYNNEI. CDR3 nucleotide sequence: TGTGCCAGCAGCGGCGGCTCCTACGAGCAGTACTTC. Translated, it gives CASSGGSYEQYF.

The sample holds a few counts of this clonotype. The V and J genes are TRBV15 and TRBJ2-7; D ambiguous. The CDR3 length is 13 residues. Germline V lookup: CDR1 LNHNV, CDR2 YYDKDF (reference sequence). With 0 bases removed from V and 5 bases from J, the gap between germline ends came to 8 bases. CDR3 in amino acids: CATSRDWSNEQYF. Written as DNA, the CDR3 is TGTGCCACCAGCAGAGATTGGAGTAACGAGCAGTACTTC. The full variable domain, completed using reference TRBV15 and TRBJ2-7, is DAMVIQNPRYQVTQFGKPVTLSCSQTLNHNVMYWYQQKSSQAPKLLFHYYDKDFNNEADTPDNFQSRRPNTSFCFLDIRSPGLGDTAMYLCATSRDWSNEQYFGPGTRLTVT.

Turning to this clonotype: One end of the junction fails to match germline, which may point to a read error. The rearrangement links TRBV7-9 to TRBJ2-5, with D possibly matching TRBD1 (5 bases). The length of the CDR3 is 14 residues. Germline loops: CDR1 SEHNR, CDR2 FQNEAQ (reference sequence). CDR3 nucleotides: TGTGCCAGCAACTTAGTCGGCAGGGCAGCGACCCAGTACTTC. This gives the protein CASNLVGRAATQYF. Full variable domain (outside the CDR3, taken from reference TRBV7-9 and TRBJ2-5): DTGVSQNPRHKITKRGQNVTFRCDPISEHNRLYWYRQTLGQGPEFLTYFQNEAQLEKSRLLSDRFSAERPKGSFSTLEIQRTEQGDSAMYLCASNLVGRAATQYFGPGTRLLVL.

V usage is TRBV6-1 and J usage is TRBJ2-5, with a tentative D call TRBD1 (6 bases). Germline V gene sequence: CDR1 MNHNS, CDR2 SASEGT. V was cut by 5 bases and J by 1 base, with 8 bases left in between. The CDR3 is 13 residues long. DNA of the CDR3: TGTGCCAGCAGTAACAGGGTCCAAGAGACCCAGTACTTC. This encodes CASSNRVQETQYF.

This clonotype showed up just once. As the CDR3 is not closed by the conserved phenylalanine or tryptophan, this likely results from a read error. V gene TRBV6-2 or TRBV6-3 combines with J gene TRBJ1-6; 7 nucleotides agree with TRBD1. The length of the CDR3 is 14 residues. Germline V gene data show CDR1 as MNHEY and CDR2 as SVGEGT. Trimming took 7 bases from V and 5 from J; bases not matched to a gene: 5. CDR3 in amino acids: CASIRTGNNSPLHL. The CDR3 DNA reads TGTGCCAGCATTAGGACAGGCAATAATTCACCCCTCCACCTT.

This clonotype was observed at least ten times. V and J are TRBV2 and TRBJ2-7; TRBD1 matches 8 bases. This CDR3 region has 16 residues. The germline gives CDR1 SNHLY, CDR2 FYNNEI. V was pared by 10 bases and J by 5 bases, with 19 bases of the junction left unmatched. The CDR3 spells CATDPLDRAGSHEQYF. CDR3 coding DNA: TGTGCCACCGACCCCCTGGACAGGGCTGGTAGCCACGAGCAGTACTTC.

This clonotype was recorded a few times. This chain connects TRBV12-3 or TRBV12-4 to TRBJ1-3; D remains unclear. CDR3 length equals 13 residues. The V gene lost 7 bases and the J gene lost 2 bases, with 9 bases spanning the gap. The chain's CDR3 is CASKRDPGNTIYF. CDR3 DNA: TGTGCCAGCAAGCGGGATCCTGGAAACACCATATATTTT.

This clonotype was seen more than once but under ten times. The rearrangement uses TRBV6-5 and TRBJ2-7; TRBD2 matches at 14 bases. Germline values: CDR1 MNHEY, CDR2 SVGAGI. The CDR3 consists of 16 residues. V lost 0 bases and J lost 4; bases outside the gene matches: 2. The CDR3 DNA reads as TGTGCCAGCAGTTACTCGACTAGCGGGAGGGGTTACGAGCAGTACTTC. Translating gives CASSYSTSGRGYEQYF.

The DNA of the CDR3 is TGTGCCATCAGCTTCGGGGGACAGGGCCAGTCACCCCTCCACTTT. It specifies CAISFGGQGQSPLHF. The chain couples TRBV10-3 to TRBJ1-6; TRBD1 agrees at 9 bases. V trimming: 6 bases; J trimming: 10 bases; junction bases outside the gene matches: 10. From germline, CDR1 is ENHRY and CDR2 SYGVKD. The CDR3 consists of 15 residues.

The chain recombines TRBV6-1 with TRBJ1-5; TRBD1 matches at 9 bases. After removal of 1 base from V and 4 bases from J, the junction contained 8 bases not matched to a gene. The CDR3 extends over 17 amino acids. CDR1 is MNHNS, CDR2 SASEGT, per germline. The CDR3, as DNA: TGTGCCAGCAGTGAAGTCCGACAGGGGGTGGGGAATCAGCCCCAGCATTTT. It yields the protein CASSEVRQGVGNQPQHF.

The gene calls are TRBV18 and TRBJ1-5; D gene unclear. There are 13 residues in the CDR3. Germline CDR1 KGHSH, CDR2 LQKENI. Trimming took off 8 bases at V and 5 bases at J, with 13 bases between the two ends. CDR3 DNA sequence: TGTGCCAGCGCCGGGAAGATGTATCAGCCCCAGCATTTT. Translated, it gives CASAGKMYQPQHF.

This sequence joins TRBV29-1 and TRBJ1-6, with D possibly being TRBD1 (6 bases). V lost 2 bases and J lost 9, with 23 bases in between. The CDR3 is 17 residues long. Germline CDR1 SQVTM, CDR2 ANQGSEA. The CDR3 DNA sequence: TGCAGCGTTGAAAAAGGGTCAGGGGCAATGGTTGGTTCACCCCTCCACTTT. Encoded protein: CSVEKGSGAMVGSPLHF.

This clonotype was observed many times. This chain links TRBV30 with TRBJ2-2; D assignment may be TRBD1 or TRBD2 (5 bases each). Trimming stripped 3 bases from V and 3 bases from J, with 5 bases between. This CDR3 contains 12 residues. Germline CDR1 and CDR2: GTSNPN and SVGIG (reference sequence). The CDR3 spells CAWRGDTGELFF. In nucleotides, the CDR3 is TGTGCCTGGAGGGGGGACACCGGGGAGCTGTTTTTT.